These 15 T cell receptor beta chains originate from one sample sequenced in a study of cytomegalovirus exposure and HLA in healthy donors. PCR used 60 Vbeta primers and 13 Jbeta primers. Clones were read by immunoSEQ multiplex PCR, and TCRdb kept only the in-frame ones, dropping some. In the table there are nearly 95,000 clones, 60% to 70% of which are singletons. The specimen sequenced was PBMCs. These receptors originate from a woman aged 30 to 39 in good health and CMV-seronegative.

This clone was counted only a few times. The CDR3 is CASSFGTPNYGYTF. In DNA form, the CDR3 reads TGTGCCAGCAGCTTCGGGACACCTAACTATGGCTACACCTTC. The chain joins TRBV5-4 to TRBJ1-2, with D possibly matching TRBD1 (6 bases). This CDR3 has 14 amino acids. Germline V CDR1 and CDR2: SGHNT, YYREEE (reference sequence). With 2 bases removed from V and 0 bases from J, the gap between germline ends came to 8 bases.

The gene calls are TRBV7-6 and TRBJ1-5, with D perhaps matching TRBD1 (5 bases). Germline values: CDR1 SGHVS, CDR2 FNYEAQ. The V end lost 1 base, the J end lost 5 bases, and 9 bases lay between the germline ends. The CDR3 sequence is 14 residues long. As DNA, the CDR3 is TGTGCCAGCAGCTTAGGGCAGGGATATCAGCCCCAGCATTTT. Its protein product is CASSLGQGYQPQHF.

This chain connects TRBV9 to TRBJ1-2; the D gene is possibly TRBD1 (6 bases). CDR1 and CDR2 from the germline V gene are SGDLS and YYNGEE. Deletions cut 0 bases from V and 7 bases from J, with 13 bases between. The CDR3 contains 14 residues. The CDR3 DNA is TGTGCCAGCAGCGTAGTCGGCAGGGGAATTGGCTACACCTTC. This translates into CASSVVGRGIGYTF.

The CDR3 DNA reads TGCGCCAGCAGCCTGGCGAGCGGGGGATACAATGAGCAGTTCTTC. It translates to CASSLASGGYNEQFF. V usage is TRBV5-1 and J usage is TRBJ2-1; TRBD2 agrees at 8 bases. This CDR3 has 15 residues. V lost 4 bases to trimming and J lost 4 bases; unmatched junction nucleotides: 7. Germline CDR1 is SGHRS and CDR2 is YFSETQ. Full variable domain (missing parts from reference TRBV5-1 and TRBJ2-1): KAGVTQTPRYLIKTRGQQVTLSCSPISGHRSVSWYQQTPGQGLQFLFEYFSETQRNKGNFPGRFSGRQFSNSRSEMNVSTLELGDSALYLCASSLASGGYNEQFFGPGTRLTVL.

This clone has a single count. V gene TRBV4-1 combines with J gene TRBJ1-2; D not certain. The germline V and J ends were trimmed by 4 bases and 10 bases, with 22 bases remaining between them. The CDR3 totals 15 residues. Germline CDR1 MGHRA, CDR2 YSYEKL. CDR3 in amino acids: CASSPLAAGSMDYTF. The CDR3 DNA follows: TGCGCCAGCAGCCCCCTGGCTGCAGGTTCTATGGACTACACCTTC.

This clone was recorded only once. The chain recombines TRBV11-3 with TRBJ2-1, with TRBD1 matching 9 bases. CDR1 and CDR2 (germline): SGHNT, YENEEA. V shed 5 bases and J 9 bases; nucleotides not matched to a gene: 11. This CDR3 has 15 amino acids. The CDR3 DNA reads as TGTGCCAGCAGCCAAGGACAGGGGAAAAGGGGTGAGCAGTTCTTC. It encodes CASSQGQGKRGEQFF.

The genes are TRBV27 and TRBJ1-6; 7 positions match TRBD1. Germline CDR1 reads MNHEY; CDR2 reads SMNVEV (reference sequence). This CDR3 contains 14 residues. V shed 6 bases, J shed 10 bases, and the junction held 9 bases outside the gene matches. CDR3: CASSRTGYASPLHF. DNA for the CDR3: TGTGCCAGCAGCCGGACAGGTTATGCGTCACCCCTCCACTTT.

The chain carries TRBV27 and TRBJ1-1; D not resolved. The V and J ends lost 2 bases and 1 base respectively, with 11 bases between them. CDR3 length: 15 amino acids. Germline CDR1 reads MNHEY; CDR2 reads SMNVEV (reference sequence). The CDR3 is CASSLTGWGNTEAFF. The CDR3 DNA reads TGTGCCAGCAGTTTAACGGGGTGGGGGAACACTGAAGCTTTCTTT.

The gene calls are TRBV28 and TRBJ1-1; 10 bases align to TRBD1. This CDR3 contains 16 residues. Trimming removed 9 bases from V and 3 bases from J; junction bases left unmatched: 13. Germline values: CDR1 MDHEN, CDR2 SYDVKM. The CDR3 sequence is CASLRQGARGDTEAFF. CDR3 coding DNA: TGTGCCAGTCTTAGACAGGGGGCGCGGGGGGACACTGAAGCTTTCTTT.

J is TRBJ2-2 and V is TRBV7-2; 7 bases match TRBD2. Losses at the gene ends were 2 bases for V and 3 bases for J; bases not matched to a gene: 6. The CDR3 is 16 amino acids. CDR1 is SGHTA, CDR2 FQGNSA, per germline. This CDR3 reads CASSLWASGYTGELFF. As DNA, the CDR3 is TGTGCCAGCAGCTTATGGGCTAGCGGTTACACCGGGGAGCTGTTTTTT.

The V and J genes are TRBV7-9 and TRBJ2-2; 7 nucleotides align to TRBD1. Losses at the gene ends were 5 bases for V and 6 bases for J; bases not matched to a gene: 3. Germline V CDR1 and CDR2: SEHNR, FQNEAQ (reference sequence). CDR3 length equals 13 residues. The chain's CDR3 is CASSVDRAGELFF. CDR3 coding DNA: TGTGCCAGCAGCGTCGACAGGGCCGGGGAGCTGTTTTTT.

This sequence joins TRBV6-5 and TRBJ2-7, with 7 bases aligning to TRBD1. Germline assignment: CDR1 MNHEY and CDR2 SVGAGI. The CDR3 has 15 residues. The junction had 7 bases not matched to a gene; V was cut back by 2 bases and J by 3 bases. The CDR3 reads CASSYSGTARYEQYF. The CDR3 DNA reads TGTGCCAGCAGTTACAGTGGGACAGCCCGCTACGAGCAGTACTTC.

The chain carries TRBV5-1 and TRBJ2-2; tentative D call: TRBD1 (5 bases). Deletions cut 0 bases from V and 7 bases from J, with 7 bases between. CDR1 is SGHRS, CDR2 YFSETQ, per germline. The CDR3 sequence is 13 residues long. The chain's CDR3 is CASSLEGRGELFF. CDR3 DNA sequence: TGCGCCAGCAGCTTGGAGGGGCGCGGGGAGCTGTTTTTT.

The V call is TRBV28, the J call TRBJ1-4; 7 bases are shared with TRBD1. The CDR3 length is 17 residues. Germline CDR1 and CDR2: MDHEN and SYDVKM. V dropped 6 bases and J dropped 7; count of bases not matched to a gene: 17. The CDR3 loop reads CASSLNRGTVGGEKLFF. In DNA form, the CDR3 reads TGTGCCAGCAGCCTTAATCGAGGGACAGTGGGGGGTGAAAAACTGTTTTTT.

This chain links TRBV19 with TRBJ1-5; no reliable D call. The CDR3 length is 15 residues. CDR1 LNHDA and CDR2 SQIVND come from the germline V gene (reference sequence). V was clipped by 7 bases and J by 4 bases, with 17 bases between them. The CDR3 region is CASTHLRGRNQPQHF. The CDR3 DNA follows: TGTGCCAGTACCCATCTGCGGGGTAGGAATCAGCCCCAGCATTTT.